This entry lists 32 T cell receptor beta chains sequenced from one sample in a study of beta chain features in type 1 diabetes. Study-wide results and limits: Type 1 diabetes patients showed a moderate but significant shortening of TCRB CDR3s in all four CD4+ subsets.

Antigens for these TCRs are unknown. TCRB transcripts that were expressed got sequenced, as all of the isolated RNA had been reverse transcribed. The method was immunoSEQ multiplex PCR; TCRdb's version includes in-frame clones alone and lacks a portion of them. The sample has about 280,000 clones, about 15% seen once. The sequenced sample consisted of naive CD4+ T cells from blood. The origin of the receptors is a man aged 18 to 29 with type 1 diabetes.

The chain links TRBV28 to TRBJ2-1; D gene ambiguous. Germline-derived CDR1 and CDR2 are MDHEN and SYDVKM. Trimming stripped 5 bases from V and 9 bases from J, with 14 bases between. The CDR3 covers 13 residues. CDR3 region: CASSVIYGSEQFF. As DNA, the CDR3 is TGTGCCAGCAGTGTCATATATGGTAGTGAGCAGTTCTTC.

This clone has a handful of counts. This chain joins TRBV7-6 and TRBJ2-7, with TRBD1 as a possible D gene (5 bases). CDR3 length equals 14 residues. The germline CDR1 and CDR2 sequences are SGHVS and FNYEAQ. Trimming stripped 1 base from V and 3 bases from J, with 10 bases between. CDR3 in amino acids: CASSLEQDNYEQYF. The CDR3, as DNA: TGTGCCAGCAGCTTAGAACAGGATAACTACGAGCAGTACTTC.

The rearrangement links TRBV19 to TRBJ2-1; D is undetermined. This CDR3 is 11 amino acids long. The germline V and J ends were trimmed by 4 bases and 9 bases, with 7 bases remaining between them. CDR1 LNHDA and CDR2 SQIVND come from the germline V gene (reference sequence). The CDR3 loop reads CASSSIIEQFF. In DNA, the CDR3 is TGTGCCAGTAGTAGTATTATTGAGCAGTTCTTC.

This CDR3 is CASSVGPQTGMGGYTF. For the CDR3, the DNA is TGTGCCAGCAGCGTAGGACCTCAGACAGGGATGGGGGGCTACACCTTC. The gene calls are TRBV9 and TRBJ1-2; TRBD1 matches at 7 bases. Germline V gives CDR1 SGDLS, CDR2 YYNGEE. V dropped 0 bases and J dropped 8; count of bases not matched to a gene: 13. The CDR3 extends over 16 amino acids.

This clone was counted only a few times. The J gene is TRBJ2-5, the V gene TRBV6-5, with TRBD1 matching 10 bases. Germline V gives CDR1 MNHEY, CDR2 SVGAGI. V lost 7 bases to trimming and J lost 5 bases; unmatched junction nucleotides: 7. This CDR3 spans 14 amino acids. CDR3 DNA sequence: TGTGCCAGCAATCCGACAGGGGGCGGGGAGACCCAGTACTTC. This sequence encodes CASNPTGGGETQYF.

DNA of the CDR3: TGCGCCAGCAGCTTGTATGTGAACACTGAAGCTTTCTTT. Translated: CASSLYVNTEAFF. V is TRBV5-1 and J is TRBJ1-1, with D uncertain. The V end was cut by 1 base, the J end by 0 bases, with 4 bases between. The CDR3 spans 13 residues. The V gene's germline CDR1 is SGHRS and CDR2 YFSETQ. Combining the CDR3 with reference TRBV5-1 and TRBJ1-1 gives the whole variable domain KAGVTQTPRYLIKTRGQQVTLSCSPISGHRSVSWYQQTPGQGLQFLFEYFSETQRNKGNFPGRFSGRQFSNSRSEMNVSTLELGDSALYLCASSLYVNTEAFFGQGTRLTVV.

The gene calls are TRBV28 and TRBJ2-2; D unresolved. Germline assignment: CDR1 MDHEN and CDR2 SYDVKM. The CDR3 is 13 amino acids. V lost 3 bases, J lost 6 bases, and 8 bases lay in between. The CDR3 reads CASSLLASGELFF. CDR3 coding DNA: TGTGCCAGCAGTTTGTTAGCATCCGGGGAGCTGTTTTTT. Full variable domain (remainder filled in from reference TRBV28 and TRBJ2-2): DVKVTQSSRYLVKRTGEKVFLECVQDMDHENMFWYRQDPGLGLRLIYFSYDVKMKEKGDIPEGYSVSREKKERFSLILESASTNQTSMYLCASSLLASGELFFGEGSRLTVL.

This clone showed up just a few times. The chain uses TRBV9 and TRBJ1-2; D is unresolved. The length of the CDR3 is 13 residues. Looked up from germline, CDR1 is SGDLS and CDR2 is YYNGEE. The V end was cut by 6 bases, the J end by 1 base, with 10 bases between. DNA of the CDR3: TGTGCCAGCACCAACAGCGGTAACTATGGCTACACCTTC. Protein product: CASTNSGNYGYTF.

This chain connects TRBV30 to TRBJ1-6; D call uncertain. Germline CDR1 reads GTSNPN; CDR2 reads SVGIG (reference sequence). CDR3 length: 11 amino acids. V shed 5 bases and J shed 7 bases, with 6 bases lying between them. DNA of the CDR3: TGTGCCTGGGGAGGAAATTCACCCCTCCACTTT. Encoded protein: CAWGGNSPLHF.

This clone showed up just a few times. This rearrangement joins TRBV28 to TRBJ2-1, with 9 nucleotides matching TRBD1. After removal of 7 bases from V and 4 bases from J, the junction contained 11 bases not matched to a gene. Germline V gene lookup returns CDR1 MDHEN and CDR2 SYDVKM. The CDR3 is 16 residues long. The CDR3 loop is CASTIAGTGTYNEQFF. The CDR3 nucleotides are TGTGCCAGCACCATCGCCGGGACAGGGACTTACAATGAGCAGTTCTTC.

The chain employs TRBV28 and TRBJ2-1; 9 bases are a match to TRBD2. V was pared by 3 bases and J by 7 bases, with 7 bases of the junction left unmatched. Germline V gives CDR1 MDHEN, CDR2 SYDVKM. The CDR3 is 15 residues long. In DNA, the CDR3 is TGTGCCAGCAGTTTCAGCGGGGGGAGGAGGAATGAGCAGTTCTTC. It translates to CASSFSGGRRNEQFF.

V gene TRBV11-2 combines with J gene TRBJ2-1; 11 bases line up with TRBD1. Germline lookup yields CDR1 SGHAT and CDR2 FQNNGV. This CDR3 has 16 amino acids. V lost 5 bases to trimming and J lost 4 bases; unmatched junction nucleotides: 7. The CDR3: CASSHSGTGGYNEQFF. The CDR3 coding sequence is TGTGCCAGCAGCCATAGCGGGACAGGGGGGTACAATGAGCAGTTCTTC. The full variable domain, in which reference TRBV11-2 and TRBJ2-1 provide the parts outside the CDR3, is EAGVAQSPRYKIIEKRQSVAFWCNPISGHATLYWYQQILGQGPKLLIQFQNNGVVDDSQLPKDRFSAERLKGVDSTLKIQPAKLEDSAVYLCASSHSGTGGYNEQFFGPGTRLTVL.

The J gene is TRBJ2-5, the V gene TRBV5-1, with 11 bases fitting TRBD1. CDR1 and CDR2 from the germline V gene are SGHRS and YFSETQ. J gave up 4 bases and V 6 bases, and 5 bases lay outside the gene matches. The CDR3 is made up of 14 amino acids. CDR3 sequence: CASTKDRGLETQYF. In nucleotides, the CDR3 is TGCGCCAGCACGAAGGACAGGGGGCTAGAGACCCAGTACTTC.

The V call is TRBV9, the J call TRBJ2-5, with D maybe TRBD2 (7 bases). CDR3 length: 15 residues. Germline V lookup: CDR1 SGDLS, CDR2 YYNGEE. Trimming removed 0 bases at V and 5 bases at J, with 14 bases between. CDR3 protein: CASSVGGGVGETQYF. The CDR3 DNA reads TGTGCCAGCAGCGTAGGGGGGGGCGTAGGGGAGACCCAGTACTTC.

The chain links TRBV5-1 to TRBJ2-2; the D is unclear. Trimming cost V 2 bases and J 4 bases, with 3 bases left between them. Per the germline V gene, CDR1 is SGHRS and CDR2 is YFSETQ. The CDR3 consists of 12 residues. CDR3 region: CASSFRTGELFF. The CDR3 DNA sequence: TGCGCCAGCAGCTTCCGCACCGGGGAGCTGTTTTTT. Full variable domain (outside the CDR3, taken from reference TRBV5-1 and TRBJ2-2): KAGVTQTPRYLIKTRGQQVTLSCSPISGHRSVSWYQQTPGQGLQFLFEYFSETQRNKGNFPGRFSGRQFSNSRSEMNVSTLELGDSALYLCASSFRTGELFFGEGSRLTVL.

This clone appeared a few times. V and J are TRBV7-2 and TRBJ2-2; TRBD1 might be the D (5 bases). Deletions cut 8 bases from V and 4 bases from J, with 14 bases between. Germline CDR1 is SGHTA and CDR2 is FQGNSA. The CDR3 loop spans 14 amino acids. CDR3 residues: CASGSGHITGELFF. The CDR3 nucleotides are TGTGCCAGCGGATCCGGACACATCACCGGGGAGCTGTTTTTT.

This clone came up a few times. The rearrangement uses TRBV4-3 and TRBJ1-1; possible D gene TRBD1, 5 bases. Germline CDR1 LGHNA, CDR2 YSLEER. CDR3 length: 17 amino acids. The V and J ends lost 4 bases and 5 bases respectively, with 23 bases between them. The CDR3 sequence: CASSPRGYGPSVTEAFF. Here the CDR3 DNA reads TGCGCCAGCAGCCCCCGGGGGTATGGACCCAGTGTGACTGAAGCTTTCTTT.

The V call is TRBV7-2, the J call TRBJ2-1, with 9 positions matching TRBD2. J lost 7 bases, V lost 4 bases, and 8 bases had no gene match. The CDR3 has 15 amino acids. CDR1 is SGHTA and CDR2 is FQGNSA in the germline V gene. CDR3 sequence: CASSSSGGGANEQFF. The CDR3 region has the DNA TGTGCCAGCAGCTCCTCCGGCGGGGGGGCGAATGAGCAGTTCTTC.

This clone was seen once. The CDR3 nucleotides read TGTGCCAGCAGCTTAGGCTTCACTAGCACAGATACGCAGTATTTT. Its translation is CASSLGFTSTDTQYF. V and J are TRBV7-2 and TRBJ2-3, with D hard to call. Germline values: CDR1 SGHTA, CDR2 FQGNSA. The CDR3 has 15 amino acids. Trimming cost V 1 base and J 0 bases, with 8 bases left between them.

This chain connects TRBV9 to TRBJ2-3, with D perhaps TRBD2 (6 bases). Trimming pared 0 bases from V and 4 bases from J, leaving 15 bases between. Germline V gives CDR1 SGDLS, CDR2 YYNGEE. The CDR3 is made up of 16 amino acids. CDR3 nucleotides: TGTGCCAGCAGCGTAGACACTAGCTGGGACTCAGATACGCAGTATTTT. Residues: CASSVDTSWDSDTQYF.

J is TRBJ1-6 and V is TRBV7-9; D may be TRBD1 (5 bases). CDR3 length: 15 amino acids. Between the trimmed V and J ends, which lost 2 bases and 5 bases, there was a span of 10 bases. The germline gives CDR1 SEHNR, CDR2 FQNEAQ (reference sequence). CDR3 amino acids: CASSLRTGDNSPLHF. In DNA form, the CDR3 reads TGTGCCAGCAGCTTACGGACGGGGGATAATTCACCCCTCCACTTT.

This clone is a singleton in its sample. CDR3 bases: TGTGCCAGCAGCGGACAGCCCTATAGCAATCAGCCCCAGCATTTT. Translation gives CASSGQPYSNQPQHF. The rearrangement uses TRBV6-5 and TRBJ1-5, with D maybe TRBD1 (6 bases). Trimming cost V 6 bases and J 0 bases, with 12 bases left between them. The germline CDR1 and CDR2 sequences are MNHEY and SVGAGI. The CDR3 spans 15 residues.

The sample holds a few counts of this clone. The V gene is TRBV30, the J gene TRBJ2-5, with TRBD2 matching over 15 bases. The CDR3 runs to 18 residues. From germline, CDR1 is GTSNPN and CDR2 SVGIG (reference sequence). With 0 bases clipped from V and 6 bases from J, the junction kept 11 bases outside the gene matches. The CDR3 DNA is TGTGCCTGGAGTGTAAGTCGGACTAGCGGGAGGGCCAGGAAGACCCAGTACTTC. As protein: CAWSVSRTSGRARKTQYF. Drawing the rest from reference TRBV30 and TRBJ2-5, the complete variable domain is SQTIHQWPATLVQPVGSPLSLECTVEGTSNPNLYWYRQAAGRGLQLLFYSVGIGQISSEVPQNLSASRPQDRQFILSSKKLLLSDSGFYLCAWSVSRTSGRARKTQYFGPGTRLLVL.

The chain is built from TRBV6-6 and TRBJ2-1; 8 positions agree with TRBD1. Germline V gene data show CDR1 as MNHNY and CDR2 as SVGAGI (reference sequence). The junction had 10 bases not matched to a gene; V was cut back by 7 bases and J by 5 bases. The CDR3 is 15 residues long. The CDR3 DNA follows: TGTGCCAGCATACTCGACAGGGGAATACACAATGAGCAGTTCTTC. As protein: CASILDRGIHNEQFF.

This clone was counted between two and nine times. This chain uses TRBV18 with TRBJ2-3; D gene uncertain. V gave up 3 bases and J gave up 4 bases, with 11 bases separating them. The CDR3 runs to 14 residues. CDR1 is KGHSH, CDR2 LQKENI, per germline. The CDR3 DNA reads TGTGCCAGCTCACCCCGGGTCCCTCCAGATACGCAGTATTTT. Translating it yields CASSPRVPPDTQYF.

This sequence joins TRBV6-6 and TRBJ1-2; possibly TRBD1 for D (5 bases). This CDR3 spans 16 amino acids. V was shortened by 0 bases and J by 3 bases, with 14 bases between the two germline ends. Germline CDR1 and CDR2: MNHNY and SVGAGI (reference sequence). CDR3 coding DNA: TGTGCCAGCAGTTACTCCGCTCAGGGCAGAGACTATGGCTACACCTTC. This sequence encodes CASSYSAQGRDYGYTF.

This sequence joins TRBV9 and TRBJ2-3, with 11 bases lining up with TRBD1. In germline, CDR1 is SGDLS, CDR2 YYNGEE. The V gene end was trimmed by 4 bases and the J gene end by 3 bases; junction bases not matched to a gene: 4. The CDR3 is 15 amino acids. CDR3 nucleotide sequence: TGTGCCAGCAGCCCCGGGACAGGGGGGACAGATACGCAGTATTTT. It encodes CASSPGTGGTDTQYF.

This chain uses TRBV5-6 with TRBJ2-1, with TRBD2 identical over 10 bases. Germline V gene data show CDR1 as SGHDT and CDR2 as YYEEEE. The ends lost 4 bases at V and 9 bases at J; junction bases unmatched: 13. This CDR3 comprises 16 residues. The DNA of the CDR3 is TGTGCCAGCAGCGAGCACCGGACTAGCGGTCGGGGTGAGCAGTTCTTC. Protein sequence: CASSEHRTSGRGEQFF.

This clone was seen a handful of times. J is TRBJ1-1 and V is TRBV19, with D perhaps TRBD1 (5 bases). V was trimmed by 6 bases and J by 4 bases, leaving 12 bases between them. The germline CDR1 and CDR2 sequences are LNHDA and SQIVND (reference sequence). The CDR3 runs to 13 residues. As DNA, the CDR3 is TGTGCCAGTAGGATGATGGGGGGCACTGAAGCTTTCTTT. Protein sequence: CASRMMGGTEAFF.

This clone was picked up a small number of times. The rearrangement joins TRBV5-4 to TRBJ2-2; perhaps TRBD2 as D (5 bases). The CDR3 loop spans 14 amino acids. Germline CDR1 reads SGHNT; CDR2 reads YYREEE (reference sequence). V dropped 0 bases and J dropped 6 bases, with 9 bases sitting between them. CDR3 DNA: TGTGCCAGCAGCTTGGGACTATCGCCCGGGGAGCTGTTTTTT. Protein: CASSLGLSPGELFF.

This clone was counted only a few times. The rearrangement joins TRBV4-3 to TRBJ2-1; 8 nucleotides align to TRBD2. The length of the CDR3 is 12 residues. Trimming cost V 1 base and J 10 bases; bases outside gene matches: 0. CDR1 is LGHNA, CDR2 YSLEER, per germline. The CDR3 loop is CASSQVAGEQFF. The CDR3 DNA sequence: TGCGCCAGCAGCCAAGTAGCGGGAGAGCAGTTCTTC.

This clone was seen more than once but under ten times. V gene TRBV28 combines with J gene TRBJ2-3; TRBD1 matches 9 bases. Germline V gene data show CDR1 as MDHEN and CDR2 as SYDVKM. CDR3 length equals 15 residues. V lost 4 bases and J lost 0; bases outside the gene matches: 2. Here the CDR3 DNA reads TGTGCCAGCAGTTCCGGGACAGGGAGCACAGATACGCAGTATTTT. The encoded protein is CASSSGTGSTDTQYF.